This TCR beta chain is drawn from a study of tumor and adjacent non-tumor tissue in lung cancer. The library came from three nested PCR rounds adapted from ARM-PCR protocols. Via MiXCR, TCRdb re-called the multiplex PCR reads, giving one row per CDR3 protein. This repertoire shows tens of thousands of distinct CDR3 sequences, over 60% found once; its top ten account for around 10%. The length of the CDR3 is 14 residues. Per germline, CDR1 SGDLS and CDR2 YYNGEE. The template was RNA from unsorted bulk tissue. Comment on this clonotype: The junction differs from germline at one of its ends, possibly a read error.

This TCR was sampled from a woman between 35 and 50 years old with non-small cell lung cancer. The rearrangement links TRBV9 to TRBJ1-3; D ambiguous. Sequencing was carried out using lung tumor tissue. The chain's CDR3 is CASSVSGSGNTTYF. DNA of the CDR3: TGTGCCAGCAGCGTCTCAGGCTCTGGAAACACCACATATTTT.